This T cell receptor (beta chain) was recovered during a study of cytomegalovirus exposure and HLA in healthy donors. Study as a whole: When 350 to 500 donors were genotyped, over 80% of them were found to fall in the Caucasian-associated ancestry cluster. Study-wide points: Several top significant clusters appeared, in a later analysis, to be linked to common viral pathogens.

This clone has just a few counts. As yet, its antigen is unknown. J gave up 5 bases and V 6 bases, and 9 bases lay outside the gene matches. The germline V gene has CDR1 SGHTA and CDR2 FQGTGA. The CDR3 is 15 residues long. With 60 Vbeta and 13 Jbeta primers, the PCR was carried out. Assay: immunoSEQ multiplex PCR; the TCRdb copy retains only in-frame clones and omits some. The top ten hold less than 2.5% of the sample, which has roughly 90,000 clones, 75% to 90% seen once. Source material: PBMCs. The sequence came from a young man in good health and CMV-seronegative. The gene calls are TRBV7-3 and TRBJ2-7; 11 bases are shared with TRBD1. The CDR3 DNA reads TGTGCCAGCAGTTACGCGGGACAGGGGGTCCACGAGCAGTACTTC. As protein: CASSYAGQGVHEQYF.